This entry lists 8 T cell receptor beta chains sequenced from one sample in a study of identical twins. TCRdb analysed the 5' RACE reads with MiXCR anew, one entry per CDR3 protein. The data hold about 260,000 distinct CDR3 sequences, with around 7% observed a single time. These data were also reused for a study on yellow fever vaccine responses in identical twins.

Sequenced: memory (CD45RO+) T cells sorted from blood. These receptors were collected from a woman in her late teens or twenties in good health.

This clonotype was observed a handful of times. CDR3 nucleotide sequence: TGTGCCAGCAGCTTCTGCTGTTTGTATCAGCCCCAGCATTTT. This sequence encodes CASSFCCLYQPQHF. The V and J genes are TRBV7-8 and TRBJ1-5; the D is unclear. The CDR3 spans 14 residues. The ends were cut back, 3 bases at V and 5 bases at J, with 11 bases in the middle. Germline values: CDR1 SGHVS, CDR2 FQNEAQ.

Only a few counts were recorded for this clonotype. This rearrangement joins TRBV6-5 to TRBJ2-6; the D gene is possibly TRBD2 (5 bases). CDR1 is MNHEY and CDR2 is SVGAGI in the germline V gene. V gave up 2 bases and J gave up 1 base, with 6 bases separating them. CDR3 size: 15 residues. CDR3 nucleotides: TGTGCCAGCAGTTACACTAGGTCTGGGGCCAACGTCCTGACTTTC. This gives the protein CASSYTRSGANVLTF.

This clonotype occurred many times. The J gene is TRBJ1-1, the V gene TRBV12-3 or TRBV12-4; unclear D gene. The CDR3 is 13 amino acids. V was shortened by 5 bases and J by 1 base, with 8 bases between the two germline ends. The DNA of the CDR3 is TGTGCCAGCAGTCCAAAATGGAACACTGAAGCTTTCTTT. Residues: CASSPKWNTEAFF.

This clonotype is medium-sized within its sample. The chain employs TRBV7-9 and TRBJ2-5; D possibly uses TRBD1 or TRBD2 (5 bases each). The CDR3 consists of 15 residues. V was pared by 5 bases and J by 5 bases, with 18 bases between. Germline CDR1 reads SEHNR; CDR2 reads FQNEAQ (reference sequence). Written as DNA, the CDR3 is TGTGCCAGCAGCGTTGGGACGCATGGTTCGGAGACCCAGTACTTC. Protein product: CASSVGTHGSETQYF.

This clonotype appeared many times. The rearrangement links TRBV11-3 to TRBJ2-3, with D uncertain. Germline V gene lookup returns CDR1 SGHNT and CDR2 YENEEA. The V end was cut by 4 bases, the J end by 6 bases, with 8 bases between. CDR3 length equals 12 residues. CDR3 residues: CASSSLGDTQYF. The CDR3, as DNA: TGTGCCAGCAGCTCCCTCGGGGATACGCAGTATTTT.

This clonotype was seen more than once but under ten times. The chain couples TRBV29-1 to TRBJ2-1; 8 bases are a match to TRBD1. The germline CDR1 and CDR2 sequences are SQVTM and ANQGSEA. This CDR3 is 13 amino acids long. J gave up 1 base and V 7 bases, and 3 bases lay outside the gene matches. DNA for the CDR3: TGCAGCGCCGGACAGGGTTCCTACAATGAGCAGTTCTTC. Residues: CSAGQGSYNEQFF.

This clonotype was seen repeatedly, ten times or more. V is TRBV20-1 and J is TRBJ1-2; tentative D call: TRBD1 (5 bases). V was clipped by 3 bases and J by 8 bases, with 19 bases between them. Germline assignment: CDR1 DFQATT and CDR2 SNEGSKA (reference sequence). This CDR3 region has 14 residues. CDR3 loop: CSARDVQGFYGYTF. The CDR3 nucleotides are TGCAGTGCTAGGGACGTTCAGGGATTTTACGGCTACACCTTC.

The chain combines TRBV7-8 with TRBJ2-7, with 7 bases that match TRBD1. The germline V gene has CDR1 SGHVS and CDR2 FQNEAQ. This CDR3 contains 15 residues. The ends lost 0 bases at V and 5 bases at J; junction bases unmatched: 7. The CDR3 protein is CASSLATGSGDEQYF. In DNA, the CDR3 is TGTGCCAGCAGCTTAGCGACAGGGTCCGGCGACGAGCAGTACTTC.